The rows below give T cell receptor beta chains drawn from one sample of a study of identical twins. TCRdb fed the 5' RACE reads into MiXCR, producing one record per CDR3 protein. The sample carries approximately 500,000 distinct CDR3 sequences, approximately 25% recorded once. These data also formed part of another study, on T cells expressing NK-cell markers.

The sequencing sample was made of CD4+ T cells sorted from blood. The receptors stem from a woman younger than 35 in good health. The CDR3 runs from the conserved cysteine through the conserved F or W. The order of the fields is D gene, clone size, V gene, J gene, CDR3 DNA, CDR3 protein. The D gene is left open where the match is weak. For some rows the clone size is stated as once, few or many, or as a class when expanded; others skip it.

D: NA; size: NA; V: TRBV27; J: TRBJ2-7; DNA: TGTGCCAGCAGTCCCCTCGCCCGGGACACCTCCTACGAGCAGTACTTC; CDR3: CASSPLARDTSYEQYF
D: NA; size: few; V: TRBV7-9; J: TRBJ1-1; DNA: TGTGCCAGCAGCCCGTGGAACACTGAAGCTTTCTTT; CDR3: CASSPWNTEAFF
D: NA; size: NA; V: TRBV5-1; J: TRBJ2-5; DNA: TGCGCCAGCAGCCCAATCGGGGCCGGCTTAGAGACCCAGTACTTC; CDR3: CASSPIGAGLETQYF
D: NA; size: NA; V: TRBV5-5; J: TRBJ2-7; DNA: TGTGCCAGCCAACTCGGGGACGGCGTTGAGCAGTACTTC; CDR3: CASQLGDGVEQYF
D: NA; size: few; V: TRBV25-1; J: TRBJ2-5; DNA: TGTGCCAGCAGTGCACTAGCAGTGCAGACCCAGTACTTC; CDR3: CASSALAVQTQYF
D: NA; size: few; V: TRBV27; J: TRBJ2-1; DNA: TGTGCCAGCAGTTCTAGGGCGAGAGATGAGCAGTTCTTC; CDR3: CASSSRARDEQFF
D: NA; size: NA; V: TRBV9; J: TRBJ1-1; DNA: TGTGCCAGCAGCGGTGAAGTGGGCGGCTCTGAAGCTTTCTTT; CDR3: CASSGEVGGSEAFF
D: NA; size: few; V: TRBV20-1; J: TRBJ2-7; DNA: TGCAGTGCTAGTGACAAGCCCACTCTCTACTCCTACGAGCAGTACTTC; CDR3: CSASDKPTLYSYEQYF
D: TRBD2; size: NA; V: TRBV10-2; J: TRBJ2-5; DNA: TGCGCCAGCAAAGGGGAGCGGAGTGGGAGGGGGACCCAGTACTTC; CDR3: CASKGERSGRGTQYF
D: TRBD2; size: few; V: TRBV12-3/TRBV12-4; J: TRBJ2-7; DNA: TGTGCCAGCAGTTTTTCATACGCTAGCGGGAGTTCCTACGAGCAGTACTTC; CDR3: CASSFSYASGSSYEQYF
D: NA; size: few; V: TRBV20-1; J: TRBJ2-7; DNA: TGCAGTGCCGAGGGGGGTTCCTACGAGCAGTACTTC; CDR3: CSAEGGSYEQYF
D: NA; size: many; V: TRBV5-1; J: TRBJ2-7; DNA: TGCGCCAGCCGGCTCATCGGCTACGAGCAGTACTTC; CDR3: CASRLIGYEQYF
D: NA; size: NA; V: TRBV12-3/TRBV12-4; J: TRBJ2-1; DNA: TGTGCCAGCAGTTTGGAGGAACGCCCCGAGTTCTTC; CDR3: CASSLEERPEFF
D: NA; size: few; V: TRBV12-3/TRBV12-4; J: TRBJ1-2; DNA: TGTGCCAGCAGTTTGAAGGTTGGGGGCTACACCTTC; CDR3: CASSLKVGGYTF